The 13 T cell receptor beta chains reported below all come from one sample, sequenced in a study of blood T cell repertoires in COVID-19. The data were produced by immunoSEQ multiplex PCR, yet TCRdb's version contains in-frame clones alone and is incomplete. The data hold roughly 190,000 clones, with about four fifths observed a single time. The material sequenced was peripheral blood. The receptor set was obtained from a man aged 50 to 59 with active or convalescent COVID-19.

The genes are TRBV28 and TRBJ1-6; tentatively, D is TRBD1 (5 bases). CDR3 length: 15 residues. Trimming left V 1 base short and J 6 bases short, with 10 bases between. Germline CDR1 MDHEN, CDR2 SYDVKM. The CDR3 spells CASSLSGQSNSPLHF. CDR3 sequence (DNA): TGTGCCAGCAGTTTATCAGGGCAGTCTAATTCACCCCTCCACTTT.

This chain links TRBV28 with TRBJ2-3, with 9 bases identical to TRBD2. CDR1 and CDR2 from the germline V gene are MDHEN and SYDVKM. This CDR3 comprises 16 residues. Unmatched junction bases numbered 8, after V lost 7 bases and J lost 0 bases. In DNA form, the CDR3 reads TGTGCCAGCAATTTGGCTAGCGGGACTAGCACAGATACGCAGTATTTT. This sequence encodes CASNLASGTSTDTQYF.

V and J are TRBV7-9 and TRBJ1-1; D is uncertain. The germline V and J ends were trimmed by 2 bases and 1 base, with 5 bases remaining between them. This CDR3 has 13 amino acids. Germline lookup yields CDR1 SEHNR and CDR2 FQNEAQ (reference sequence). CDR3 sequence (DNA): TGTGCCAGCAGCTTATCCGGGAACACTGAAGCTTTCTTT. This translates into CASSLSGNTEAFF.

The rearrangement joins TRBV5-1 to TRBJ2-1; 8 nucleotides align to TRBD2. The trim removed 4 bases at V and 8 bases at J, leaving 11 bases unmatched. CDR3 length: 15 amino acids. Germline assignment: CDR1 SGHRS and CDR2 YFSETQ. The CDR3 region has the DNA TGCGCCAGCAGCCTCTTAGGCGGGGGGTCGGATGAGCAGTTCTTC. Protein sequence: CASSLLGGGSDEQFF.

The CDR3 protein is CASKTEGDLANEQFF. The CDR3 DNA reads TGTGCCAGCAAAACTGAAGGCGATCTAGCCAATGAGCAGTTCTTC. The chain carries TRBV7-9 and TRBJ2-1, with D possibly TRBD2 on 5 matching bases. CDR1 and CDR2 (germline): SEHNR, FQNEAQ (reference sequence). The length of the CDR3 is 15 residues. Trimming took 7 bases from V and 6 from J, leaving 19 bases between them. Full variable domain (rest looked up from reference TRBV7-9 and TRBJ2-1): DTGVSQNPRHKITKRGQNVTFRCDPISEHNRLYWYRQTLGQGPEFLTYFQNEAQLEKSRLLSDRFSAERPKGSFSTLEIQRTEQGDSAMYLCASKTEGDLANEQFFGPGTRLTVL.

The V and J genes are TRBV24-1 and TRBJ2-3; 7 nucleotides agree with TRBD2. Unmatched junction bases numbered 12, after V lost 5 bases and J lost 2 bases. Per the germline V gene, CDR1 is KGHDR and CDR2 is SFDVKD. The CDR3 has 17 residues. The DNA of the CDR3 is TGTGCCACCAGTGGGGGGGGAACATCCCTTCTCACAGATACGCAGTATTTT. Translated, it gives CATSGGGTSLLTDTQYF.

The chain uses TRBV29-1 and TRBJ2-6, with D perhaps TRBD2 (5 bases). Germline V lookup: CDR1 SQVTM, CDR2 ANQGSEA. The CDR3 loop spans 15 amino acids. Trimming took 6 bases from V and 0 from J, leaving 12 bases between them. The CDR3 loop is CSVQEGVSGANVLTF. The CDR3 nucleotides read TGCAGCGTCCAAGAGGGTGTCTCTGGGGCCAACGTCCTGACTTTC. The full variable domain, completed using reference TRBV29-1 and TRBJ2-6, is SAVISQKPSRDICQRGTSLTIQCQVDSQVTMMFWYRQQPGQSLTLIATANQGSEATYESGFVIDKFPISRPNLTFSTLTVSNMSPEDSSIYLCSVQEGVSGANVLTFGAGSRLTVL.

This chain joins TRBV6-5 and TRBJ1-2, with D perhaps matching TRBD1 (6 bases). CDR3 size: 15 residues. The V end lost 6 bases, the J end lost 4 bases, and 18 bases lay between the germline ends. Germline CDR1 is MNHEY and CDR2 is SVGAGI. The CDR3 protein is CASSVQGSPFYGYTF. Written as DNA, the CDR3 is TGTGCCAGCAGCGTTCAGGGGTCACCGTTCTATGGCTACACCTTC.

This chain connects TRBV7-8 to TRBJ2-7; possibly TRBD2 for D (6 bases). CDR3 length equals 15 residues. The V and J ends lost 5 bases and 0 bases respectively, with 14 bases between them. The germline V gene encodes CDR1 SGHVS and CDR2 FQNEAQ. The CDR3 nucleotides are TGTGCCAGCAGCCCAGGTGGGCGGGACTCCTACGAGCAGTACTTC. It yields the protein CASSPGGRDSYEQYF.

The chain joins TRBV9 to TRBJ2-3; 8 bases match TRBD2. The CDR3 covers 16 residues. Germline trimming cut 2 bases from V and 4 bases from J; bases unmatched to any gene: 9. Germline loops: CDR1 SGDLS, CDR2 YYNGEE. The CDR3, as DNA: TGTGCCAGCAGCGTCGTCGGGGGGGGCCCAGCAGATACGCAGTATTTT. This codes for CASSVVGGGPADTQYF.

This chain joins TRBV20-1 and TRBJ2-5, with D hard to call. CDR3 size: 11 residues. CDR1 is DFQATT, CDR2 SNEGSKA, per germline (reference sequence). Trimming took 2 bases from V and 5 from J, leaving 6 bases between them. CDR3 amino acids: CSARPRETQYF. The CDR3 nucleotides read TGCAGTGCTAGACCCCGGGAGACCCAGTACTTC.

The chain carries TRBV14 and TRBJ1-6; D uncertain. The CDR3 runs to 15 residues. CDR1 SGHDN and CDR2 FVKESK come from the germline V gene. V was clipped by 4 bases and J by 7 bases, with 14 bases between them. CDR3 region: CASSREGGGNSPLHF. CDR3 DNA sequence: TGTGCCAGCAGCCGAGAGGGTGGCGGGAATTCACCCCTCCACTTT.

The rearrangement links TRBV10-3 to TRBJ1-6; 9 bases match TRBD1. Germline V gives CDR1 ENHRY, CDR2 SYGVKD. J lost 7 bases, V lost 6 bases, and 10 bases had no gene match. The CDR3 consists of 16 residues. The chain's CDR3 is CAIRASGTGRNSPLHF. In nucleotides, the CDR3 is TGTGCCATCAGGGCATCCGGGACAGGGAGGAATTCACCCCTCCACTTT.